The 26 T cell receptor beta chains below were found in one sample sequenced in a study of blood T cell repertoires in COVID-19. This table comes from immunoSEQ multiplex PCR, and its TCRdb copy is limited to in-frame clones, with some not included. The sample yields some 170,000 clones, roughly 87% seen once. Specimen: peripheral blood. Receptor source: a woman between 45 and 60 years old with acute or convalescent COVID-19.

V gene TRBV30 combines with J gene TRBJ1-5, with a possible D match to TRBD1 (6 bases). Germline assignment: CDR1 GTSNPN and CDR2 SVGIG (reference sequence). V was shortened by 5 bases and J by 6 bases, with 17 bases between the two germline ends. This CDR3 is built from 14 residues. The CDR3 protein is CAWANWGGGQPQHF. DNA of the CDR3: TGTGCCTGGGCGAATTGGGGGGGCGGTCAGCCCCAGCATTTT. The complete variable domain, with remaining parts taken from reference TRBV30 and TRBJ1-5, reads SQTIHQWPATLVQPVGSPLSLECTVEGTSNPNLYWYRQAAGRGLQLLFYSVGIGQISSEVPQNLSASRPQDRQFILSSKKLLLSDSGFYLCAWANWGGGQPQHFGDGTRLSIL.

The chain has TRBV27 and TRBJ1-2; D ambiguous. The CDR3 covers 14 residues. Germline CDR1 MNHEY, CDR2 SMNVEV (reference sequence). Trimming removed 7 bases at V and 0 bases at J, with 12 bases between. CDR3 loop: CASKSPGANYGYTF. The CDR3 bases are TGTGCCAGCAAATCACCCGGAGCTAACTATGGCTACACCTTC.

The rearrangement links TRBV30 to TRBJ2-4, with D perhaps matching TRBD2 (7 bases). The CDR3 totals 15 residues. Trimming removed 0 bases at V and 2 bases at J, with 11 bases between. Germline-derived CDR1 and CDR2 are GTSNPN and SVGIG (reference sequence). The CDR3 sequence is CAWSVGGGSKNIQYF. CDR3 in DNA: TGTGCCTGGAGTGTGGGAGGGGGGTCCAAAAACATTCAGTACTTC.

The chain links TRBV10-3 to TRBJ2-3; TRBD2 is a possible D gene (5 bases). V lost 3 bases to trimming and J lost 1 base, with 11 bases between them. The CDR3 is made up of 15 amino acids. CDR1 ENHRY and CDR2 SYGVKD come from the germline V gene. CDR3 amino acids: CAISDENGGTDTQYF. For the CDR3, the DNA is TGTGCCATCAGTGACGAAAACGGGGGCACAGATACGCAGTATTTT.

This chain joins TRBV27 and TRBJ2-2; D is undetermined. Germline lookup yields CDR1 MNHEY and CDR2 SMNVEV (reference sequence). This CDR3 region has 14 residues. V was shortened by 7 bases and J by 5 bases, with 14 bases between the two germline ends. Here the CDR3 DNA reads TGTGCCAGCACCCTGAGGAGAGAGACCGGGGAGCTGTTTTTT. It is translated as CASTLRRETGELFF.

This chain links TRBV15 with TRBJ2-3; TRBD1 matches at 11 bases. The germline CDR1 and CDR2 sequences are LNHNV and YYDKDF (reference sequence). CDR3 length equals 16 residues. With 0 bases clipped from V and 4 bases from J, the junction kept 3 bases outside the gene matches. CDR3 coding DNA: TGTGCCACCAGCAGAGATAGGGGACAGGGGGCAGATACGCAGTATTTT. Translation gives CATSRDRGQGADTQYF.

The V call is TRBV18, the J call TRBJ1-2; tentatively, D is TRBD1 (6 bases). V was shortened by 0 bases and J by 8 bases, with 16 bases between the two germline ends. Germline CDR1 is KGHSH and CDR2 is LQKENI. CDR3 length equals 15 residues. The CDR3: CASSPPSLQGWGYTF. CDR3 bases: TGTGCCAGCTCACCACCGTCCTTACAGGGCTGGGGCTACACCTTC.

V usage is TRBV11-2 and J usage is TRBJ1-1, with 8 bases fitting TRBD1. V lost 3 bases, J lost 12 bases, and 9 bases stayed unmatched. The CDR3 totals 13 residues. Germline V gene data show CDR1 as SGHAT and CDR2 as FQNNGV. The CDR3 nucleotides are TGTGCCAGCAGCTTCTCCAGGACAGGGATAACTTTCTTT. Protein: CASSFSRTGITFF.

The J gene is TRBJ2-5, the V gene TRBV6-6; a weak D match, TRBD1 (6 bases). Germline V gives CDR1 MNHNY, CDR2 SVGAGI (reference sequence). Trimming removed 5 bases at V and 5 bases at J, with 18 bases between. This CDR3 has 15 residues. CDR3 bases: TGTGCCAGCAGTCAAAAGGGCAGGGGTGGTGAGACCCAGTACTTC. Residues: CASSQKGRGGETQYF.

This chain uses TRBV5-4 with TRBJ2-3, with TRBD2 matching over 7 bases. V lost 2 bases to trimming and J lost 4 bases; unmatched junction nucleotides: 4. The CDR3 covers 14 residues. CDR1 and CDR2 (germline): SGHNT, YYREEE (reference sequence). CDR3 nucleotide sequence: TGTGCCAGCAGCTTTACTAGCGTTTCAGATACGCAGTATTTT. Residues: CASSFTSVSDTQYF.

The chain couples TRBV10-3 to TRBJ1-2; D is ambiguous. The germline V gene has CDR1 ENHRY and CDR2 SYGVKD. This CDR3 contains 17 residues. Trimming took off 1 base at V and 3 bases at J, with 18 bases between the two ends. The CDR3 coding sequence is TGTGCCATCAGTGAGTGGAGGCCGAAGGAGGAGGACTATGGCTACACCTTC. This gives the protein CAISEWRPKEEDYGYTF.

The chain recombines TRBV7-2 with TRBJ2-5; TRBD1 is a possible D gene (6 bases). The CDR3 is 15 amino acids. The germline gives CDR1 SGHTA, CDR2 FQGNSA. Trimming removed 5 bases at V and 2 bases at J, with 15 bases between. The CDR3 DNA follows: TGTGCCAGCAGCCTCTTATCAGGGGAACAAGAGACCCAGTACTTC. Translating it yields CASSLLSGEQETQYF.

The chain uses TRBV18 and TRBJ1-2; D is ambiguous. Trimming pared 2 bases from V and 8 bases from J, leaving 24 bases between. This CDR3 contains 17 residues. CDR1 and CDR2 (germline): KGHSH, LQKENI. This CDR3 reads CASSPSTLGNDGPGYTF. Here the CDR3 DNA reads TGTGCCAGCTCACCATCCACTTTGGGCAACGACGGCCCAGGCTACACCTTC.

This chain connects TRBV19 to TRBJ1-3, with TRBD1 matching 7 bases. Per the germline V gene, CDR1 is LNHDA and CDR2 is SQIVND (reference sequence). The CDR3 is 14 residues long. V lost 4 bases, J lost 4 bases, and 4 bases stayed unmatched. The CDR3 bases are TGTGCCAGTAGTACGACAGGGTACGGAAACACCATATATTTT. The encoded protein is CASSTTGYGNTIYF.

This clone appeared once. The chain couples TRBV7-8 to TRBJ1-5; 10 positions agree with TRBD1. Germline V gene sequence: CDR1 SGHVS, CDR2 FQNEAQ. Trimming cost V 5 bases and J 2 bases; bases outside gene matches: 9. The CDR3 totals 17 residues. The CDR3 DNA reads TGTGCCAGCAGCCACCAAGGGACAGGGGCTGGCAATCAGCCCCAGCATTTT. It is translated as CASSHQGTGAGNQPQHF.

This clone was observed a few times. The chain is built from TRBV6-5 and TRBJ1-1, with D possibly matching TRBD1 (6 bases). Trimming stripped 0 bases from V and 2 bases from J, with 10 bases between. CDR3 size: 15 residues. CDR1 is MNHEY and CDR2 is SVGAGI in the germline V gene. CDR3 residues: CASSYSTGANTEAFF. CDR3 nucleotide sequence: TGTGCCAGCAGTTACTCGACAGGAGCCAACACTGAAGCTTTCTTT.

The rearrangement joins TRBV30 to TRBJ1-6; 9 bases are a match to TRBD1. Trimming took 2 bases from V and 10 from J; bases not matched to a gene: 9. Germline loops: CDR1 GTSNPN, CDR2 SVGIG (reference sequence). The length of the CDR3 is 15 residues. This CDR3 reads CAWSFSTGGNSPLHF. CDR3 nucleotides: TGTGCCTGGAGTTTCTCGACAGGGGGTAACTCACCCCTCCACTTT. The full variable domain, in which reference TRBV30 and TRBJ1-6 provide the parts outside the CDR3, is SQTIHQWPATLVQPVGSPLSLECTVEGTSNPNLYWYRQAAGRGLQLLFYSVGIGQISSEVPQNLSASRPQDRQFILSSKKLLLSDSGFYLCAWSFSTGGNSPLHFGNGTRLTVT.

The chain combines TRBV30 with TRBJ1-2, with 10 bases fitting TRBD1. CDR3 length: 15 residues. V shed 2 bases and J 3 bases; nucleotides not matched to a gene: 6. Per the germline V gene, CDR1 is GTSNPN and CDR2 is SVGIG (reference sequence). The CDR3 reads CAWSPRDRGYYGYTF. CDR3 DNA: TGTGCCTGGAGTCCCCGGGACAGGGGTTACTATGGCTACACCTTC.

The CDR3 loop is CASSMAGTSDEFF. The DNA of the CDR3 is TGCGCCAGCAGTATGGCCGGGACTAGCGATGAGTTCTTC. The chain has TRBV10-1 and TRBJ2-1, with 10 bases that match TRBD2. From germline, CDR1 is WNHNN and CDR2 SYGVQD (reference sequence). The CDR3 is 13 amino acids. V lost 5 bases to trimming and J lost 14 bases; unmatched junction nucleotides: 9.

This rearrangement joins TRBV15 to TRBJ1-2, with D maybe TRBD1 (5 bases). The CDR3 consists of 14 residues. Trimming took off 2 bases at V and 2 bases at J, with 9 bases between the two ends. Germline CDR1 and CDR2: LNHNV and YYDKDF (reference sequence). CDR3 sequence (DNA): TGTGCCACCAGCAGACAGGGTCCCAACTATGGCTACACCTTC. Encoded protein: CATSRQGPNYGYTF.

J is TRBJ1-2 and V is TRBV5-4; 9 bases map to TRBD1. The CDR3 is 14 amino acids. The germline CDR1 and CDR2 sequences are SGHNT and YYREEE (reference sequence). Trimming took 10 bases from V and 3 from J; bases not matched to a gene: 10. In nucleotides, the CDR3 is TGTGCCGGGCATCGGGACAGGGAGTACTATGGCTACACCTTC. Translated, it gives CAGHRDREYYGYTF.

The V gene is TRBV6-4, the J gene TRBJ2-7, with 8 bases aligning to TRBD1. V lost 6 bases and J lost 6; bases outside the gene matches: 4. The CDR3 has 12 amino acids. Germline CDR1 is MRHNA and CDR2 is SNTAGT. CDR3 in DNA: TGTGCCAGCAGCGACGACAGGGGCGAGCAGTACTTC. It encodes CASSDDRGEQYF.

This chain uses TRBV5-1 with TRBJ1-4, with 8 bases matching TRBD1. Per the germline V gene, CDR1 is SGHRS and CDR2 is YFSETQ. The CDR3 extends over 13 amino acids. Losses at the gene ends were 5 bases for V and 8 bases for J; bases not matched to a gene: 5. The DNA of the CDR3 is TGCGCCAGCAGTCAGGGGGCAGGGGAAAAACTGTTTTTT. Translating gives CASSQGAGEKLFF.

The V gene is TRBV6-5, the J gene TRBJ2-2, with 9 bases identical to TRBD1. V lost 8 bases, J lost 5 bases, and 9 bases stayed unmatched. The CDR3 has 15 amino acids. CDR1 and CDR2 from the germline V gene are MNHEY and SVGAGI. The CDR3 here is CASDPGQGMTGELFF. The CDR3 DNA is TGTGCCAGCGATCCGGGACAGGGAATGACCGGGGAGCTGTTTTTT.

The chain has TRBV27 and TRBJ2-1; 14 bases align to TRBD2. Germline V lookup: CDR1 MNHEY, CDR2 SMNVEV (reference sequence). The CDR3 extends over 20 amino acids. V lost 4 bases, J lost 0 bases, and 11 bases stayed unmatched. The CDR3 bases are TGTGCCAGCAGTTCCCGAGGGACTAGCGGGAGCCTTAGCTCCTACAATGAGCAGTTCTTC. Its protein is CASSSRGTSGSLSSYNEQFF.

The V and J genes are TRBV23-1 and TRBJ1-5; D is unresolved. TRBV23-1 is treated as an ORF (open reading frame) with a function not yet certain. Between the trimmed V and J ends, which lost 6 bases and 2 bases, there was a span of 8 bases. The CDR3 contains 13 residues. Here the CDR3 reads CASSPRGNQPQHF. DNA of the CDR3: TGCGCCAGCAGCCCGAGGGGCAATCAGCCCCAGCATTTT.